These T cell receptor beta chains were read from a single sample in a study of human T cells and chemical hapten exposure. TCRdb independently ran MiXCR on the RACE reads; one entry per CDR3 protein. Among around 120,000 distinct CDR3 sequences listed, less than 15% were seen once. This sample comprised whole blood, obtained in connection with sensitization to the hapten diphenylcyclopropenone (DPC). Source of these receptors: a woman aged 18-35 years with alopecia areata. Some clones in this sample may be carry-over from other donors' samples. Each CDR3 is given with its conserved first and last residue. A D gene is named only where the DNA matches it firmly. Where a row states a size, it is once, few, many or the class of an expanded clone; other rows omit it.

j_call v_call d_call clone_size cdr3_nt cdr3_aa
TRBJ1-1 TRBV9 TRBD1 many TGTGCCAGCAGCGAACCCGGGACAGGGTTGGCTGAAGCTTTCTTT CASSEPGTGLAEAFF
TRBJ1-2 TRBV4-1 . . TGCGCCAGCAGCCAAGTGTCTGGGGACTATGGCTACACCTTC CASSQVSGDYGYTF
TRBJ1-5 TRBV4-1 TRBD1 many TGCGCCAGCAGCCAAAAGGGAGGACAGGGGGCGCAACCGAATCAGCCCCAGCATTTT CASSQKGGQGAQPNQPQHF
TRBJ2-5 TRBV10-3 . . TGTGCCATCAGTGCAGGACAGCAAGAGACCCAGTACTTC CAISAGQQETQYF
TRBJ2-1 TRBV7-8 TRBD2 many TGTGCCAGCAGCTCCGGACTAGCGGGGGGCGGTGAGCAGTTCTTC CASSSGLAGGGEQFF
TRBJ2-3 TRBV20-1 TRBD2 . TGCAGTGCTAGAGATCTCGTGGTAGCGGGGGGTGGCACAGATACGCAGTATTTT CSARDLVVAGGGTDTQYF
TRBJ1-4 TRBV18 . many TGTGCCAGCTCACCGGGAGGCGAATGGGAAAAACTGTTTTTT CASSPGGEWEKLFF
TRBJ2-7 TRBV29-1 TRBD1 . TGCAGCGTCGTACCTACAGGGGGCGGCTACTACGAGCAGTACTTC CSVVPTGGGYYEQYF
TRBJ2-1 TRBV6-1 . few TGTGCCACGTACCCTTCCTACAATGAGCAGTTCTTC CATYPSYNEQFF
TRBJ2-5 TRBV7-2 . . TGTGCCAGCAGCTTAGTACTAGCAGAGACCCAGTACTTC CASSLVLAETQYF
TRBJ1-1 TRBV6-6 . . TGTGCCAGTACCCCCGGTGGTGGGAACACTGAAGCTTTCTTT CASTPGGGNTEAFF
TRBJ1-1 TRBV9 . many TGTGCCAGCAGCGTAGGTGTTGACAAGGGTCGACACTTGGCTTTCTTT CASSVGVDKGRHLAFF
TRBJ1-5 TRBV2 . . TGTGCCAGCAGTATTTCGGGGGTTCAGCCCCAGCATTTT CASSISGVQPQHF
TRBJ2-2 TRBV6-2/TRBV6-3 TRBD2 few TGTGCCAGCAGGCCAGCGGGGGCGCCGAACGGGGAGCTGTTTTTT CASRPAGAPNGELFF
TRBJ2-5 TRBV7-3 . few TGTGCCAGCAGCTTATTTCGTGGAGGGGGTCCGGAGACCCAGTACTTC CASSLFRGGGPETQYF
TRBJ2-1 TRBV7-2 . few TGTGCCAGCAGCTTAGGGACACTCTCCTACAATGAGCAGTTCTTC CASSLGTLSYNEQFF
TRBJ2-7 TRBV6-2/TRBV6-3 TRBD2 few TGTGCCAGCAGTTACGATTCCGGGACTAGGCGGAAGCAGTACTTC CASSYDSGTRRKQYF
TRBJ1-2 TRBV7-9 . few TGTGCCAGCAGCAATGGACAGACTAACTATGGCTACACCTTC CASSNGQTNYGYTF
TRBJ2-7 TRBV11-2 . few TGTGCCAGCAGCTTAACGGACGGGGCGGCCTACGAGCAGTACTTC CASSLTDGAAYEQYF
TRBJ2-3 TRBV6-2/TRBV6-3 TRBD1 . TGTGCCAGCACCCCCGGACAGGGCACAGATACGCAGTATTTT CASTPGQGTDTQYF
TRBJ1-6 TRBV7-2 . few TGTGCCAGCAGCTTAGTCGGCGGCTTCTCCTATAATTCACCCCTCCACTTT CASSLVGGFSYNSPLHF
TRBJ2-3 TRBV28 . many TGTGCCAGCAGTTTCCGGGACCCCCGGTTCCTTTGGTATTTT CASSFRDPRFLWYF
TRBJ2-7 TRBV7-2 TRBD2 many TGTGCCAGCAGCTCCGGACTAGCTGCCTACGAGCAGTACTTC CASSSGLAAYEQYF
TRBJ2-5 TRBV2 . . . CASSSSDYLRMVETQYF
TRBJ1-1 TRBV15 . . TGTGCCACCAGCCCCCACAGTAACACTGAAGCTTTCTTT CATSPHSNTEAFF
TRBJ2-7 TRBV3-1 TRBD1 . TGTGCCAGCAGCCAAGATTATCGACAGGGGTTCCACGAGCAGTACTTC CASSQDYRQGFHEQYF
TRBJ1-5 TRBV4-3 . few TGCGCCAGCAGCCAAGACAGCGGGGGCGGACAGCCCCAGCATTTT CASSQDSGGGQPQHF
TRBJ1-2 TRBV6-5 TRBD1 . TGTGCCAGCAGTCCTAGACAGGGCCTTGGCTACACCTTC CASSPRQGLGYTF
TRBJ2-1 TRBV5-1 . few TGCGCCAGCAGCTTTTCAGGGAACAATGAGCAGTTCTTC CASSFSGNNEQFF
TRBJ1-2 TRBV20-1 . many TGCAGTGCCCGAGCTGGGGGTAACTATGGCTACACCTTC CSARAGGNYGYTF
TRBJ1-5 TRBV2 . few TGTGCCAGCAAGATGGGACACCATAGCAATCAGCCCCAGCATTTT CASKMGHHSNQPQHF
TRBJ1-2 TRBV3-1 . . TGTGCCAGCAGCCAAGGAACAGGGAGAAACTATGGCTACACCTTC CASSQGTGRNYGYTF
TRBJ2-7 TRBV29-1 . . TGCAGCGTTGGCCTCCCGATGGGAGAGCAGTACTTC CSVGLPMGEQYF
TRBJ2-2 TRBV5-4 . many TGTGCCAGCAGCTTGGCTAGAATCTCCGGGGAGCTGTTTTTT CASSLARISGELFF
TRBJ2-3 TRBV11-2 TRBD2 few TGTGCCAGCAGCCACACCTCGGGGGGGCCGGCAGATACGCAGTATTTT CASSHTSGGPADTQYF
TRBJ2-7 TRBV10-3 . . TGTGCCATCAGTGAGTCGCGGGACGACCGAACCAACGGGCAGTACTTC CAISESRDDRTNGQYF
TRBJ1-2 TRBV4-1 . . TGCGCCAGCAGCCAGATATCAGGGGAACCGGTTGTGGGAGGCTACACCTTC CASSQISGEPVVGGYTF